This T cell receptor beta chain is drawn from a study of vaccination and CD4 T cells after COVID-19. Across the whole study: Post-vaccine sampling followed dose two by a median about 72 days (range 14 to 241). Study findings and constraints: Only relatively few convalescent patients were studied, and early post-infection timepoints were not analyzed.

Per germline, CDR1 MDHEN and CDR2 SYDVKM. The V gene end was trimmed by 4 bases and the J gene end by 4 bases; junction bases not matched to a gene: 6. The CDR3 totals 14 residues. The Oncomine TCR Beta short-read assay generated sequence data from the DNA of cultured CD4+ T cells. TCRdb called the PCR reads again in MiXCR, with one record for every CDR3 protein. The table records 9,500 to 15,000 distinct CDR3 sequences, about half of them present only once. Documented treatment: approximately 9-day PBMC culture with coronavirus spike peptide pools or control peptides (ViraFEST assay). As to this clonotype: Its antigen is still unknown.

This receptor was taken from a human donor who had recovered from COVID-19. This chain connects TRBV28 to TRBJ1-2, with 7 positions matching TRBD1. Sample: CD4+ T cells from blood, cultured in vitro. The CDR3 region is CASSSTGEGYGYTF. DNA of the CDR3: TGTGCCAGCAGTTCTACAGGGGAAGGCTATGGCTACACCTTC.